This T cell receptor beta chain originates from a study of blood T cells in healthy people across ages. This clonotype was detected once. The antigen remains unidentified. Regarding the study as a whole: Naive T cell percentage strongly correlated with TCR beta diversity. Unsorted PBMCs ruled out conclusive naive versus antigen-experienced comparison.

Primers used in a second PCR of about 7 to 12 cycles were a sample-barcoded 5' primer and a J-beta primer mix. Each CDR3 protein is one row after TCRdb ran MiXCR on the 5' RACE reads. The profile shows under 2,000,000 distinct CDR3 sequences, around 48% of them singletons. CDR3 length: 12 amino acids. Trimming pared 5 bases from V and 9 bases from J, leaving 15 bases between. Germline V gene data show CDR1 as DFQATT and CDR2 as SNEGSKA (reference sequence). The specimen sequenced was blood. The clonotype comes from a woman aged 40 to 49 in good health. The gene calls are TRBV20-1 and TRBJ2-3; D is ambiguous. CDR3 nucleotides: TGCAGTGCTGGACGGCGCTCTGGGACGCAGTATTTT. Translated: CSAGRRSGTQYF.